This TCR beta chain was profiled in a study of Graves' ophthalmopathy and Graves' hyperthyroidism (dated by TCRdb to the late 2010s). For the study in its entirety: Peripheral blood was collected before any treatment was given, at the time of initial diagnosis. After sampling, hyperthyroidism patients received methimazole starting at 30 mg daily, and ophthalmopathy patients received high-dose intravenous methylprednisolone. The roughly 100 discovery patients were randomly split 7:3 into training and test sets. For independent validation, a separate cohort was made up of approximately 19 hyperthyroidism patients plus 17 patients who later progressed from hyperthyroidism to ophthalmopathy. To explore V-J signatures that distinguish ophthalmopathy from hyperthyroidism, a discovery set of about a hundred patients was enrolled, made up of 40 to 45 with ophthalmopathy and around 57 with stable hyperthyroidism. To tell Graves' ophthalmopathy apart from Graves' hyperthyroidism, and to predict which patients would progress to ophthalmopathy, the study relied on TCR beta repertoire signatures. In total, 135 blood samples were TCR-sequenced: around 42 ophthalmopathy, approximately 80 hyperthyroidism and roughly 17 hyperthyroidism-to-ophthalmopathy patients. In roughly 6 hyperthyroidism patients, the T-cell repertoire of thyroid tissue was compared with the T-cell repertoire of blood. Beyond this particular receptor, the publication reports: Most expanded thyroid clonotypes with a frequency above 0.001 also appeared in blood, which suggests that blood repertoires may reflect the immune response in the thyroid. In cross-validation, the 13-signature model distinguished ophthalmopathy from stable hyperthyroidism with approximately 90% sensitivity and roughly 81% specificity, while in the test set the corresponding values were about 80% and 75%. In validation, the model predicted ophthalmopathy progression with nearly 71% sensitivity and 72% to 80% specificity; roughly 11 predicted patients were CT-confirmed with GO in a median of approximately 6.5 months. No statistical method was used to set the sample size in advance, and the investigators knew which group each participant was assigned to.

This clonotype occurred many times. No cognate antigen has been identified for it. Per-base qualities were not stored, and no clone one base away is much larger. CDR1 MNHEY and CDR2 SVGEGT are derived from the germline V gene. There are 19 amino acids in the CDR3, from cysteine to phenylalanine inclusive. Of all the DNA, just the CDR3 is kept, 57 bases in frame from base 1. V drops 7 bases and J drops 5 bases, leaving 32 bases in between. For repertoire sequencing, TCR beta CDR3 regions were amplified from RNA transcripts. HTBI primers and the Qiagen OneStep RT-PCR kit were used in a first-round RT-PCR, which was followed by a second-round multiplex PCR, size selection and purification. Sequencing of the libraries was carried out on an Illumina HiSeq2000 in paired-end mode with 100 bp reads. The authors' analysis ran thus. SOAPnuke was used to process the reads, removing any read that contained adapters or uncalled bases, had a mean Phred below 15, or lacked an exact match to the constant primer or identifier. High-quality paired reads were merged with COPE v1.2.5. Each unique nucleotide sequence was defined as a clonotype, and clonotypes were aligned to IMGT TRB V, D and J references with MiTCR v1.1. Only V-J combinations with frequency above 0.0001 were analysed, covering 98% to 99.2% of repertoires. For each V-J combination, a TCR clonal expansion and chaos score was defined as F50 clonal expansion divided by the chaos observed in the TCRdist matrix. Welch's t-statistics and random forest were used to reduce features to about 14 V-J combinations, which were fed into a naive Bayes classifier. The Morisita-Horn index was used to measure how similar the thyroid and blood repertoires were. Using fastp at Q25 and MiXCR, TCRdb reprocessed the public reads and kept productive beta chains. Each entry merges the rows of one CDR3 protein and shows their most common DNA and genes. None of the V and J calls come from the authors' own analysis; TCRdb made them. This sample gives about 500,000 distinct CDR3 sequences in total; under 15% of them show up just once. Around 9.8% of the sample goes to the ten largest clones.

Patients with ophthalmopathy had moderately to severely active disease, with a Clinical Activity Score of 3 or more, a NOSPECS grade of 4 or more, and a disease duration of less than 3 months. Anyone with other autoimmune diseases, uncontrolled infections, pregnancy or lactation was excluded from the study. Diagnosis relied on clinical symptoms, serum thyroxine, TRAb, thyroid ultrasound and orbital computed tomography. PBMCs were isolated from about 9.2 ml of fresh peripheral blood by Ficoll-Paque density gradient centrifugation. Total RNA was extracted using Trizol reagent, and RNA quality was checked on an Agilent 2100 Bioanalyzer.

Source material: blood. The sequence derives from a young woman with Graves' ophthalmopathy. Donor details come from another sample of the same person, matched by shared clones. The sequence is built from TRBV6-2 or TRBV6-3 and TRBJ2-5; 5 matching bases give a weak D call of TRBD1. The CDR3 in this case is CASTFPYPGLVPSGETQYF. The DNA is as follows: TGTGCCAGCACCTTCCCCTACCCAGGGCTAGTCCCCTCTGGGGAGACCCAGTACTTC.